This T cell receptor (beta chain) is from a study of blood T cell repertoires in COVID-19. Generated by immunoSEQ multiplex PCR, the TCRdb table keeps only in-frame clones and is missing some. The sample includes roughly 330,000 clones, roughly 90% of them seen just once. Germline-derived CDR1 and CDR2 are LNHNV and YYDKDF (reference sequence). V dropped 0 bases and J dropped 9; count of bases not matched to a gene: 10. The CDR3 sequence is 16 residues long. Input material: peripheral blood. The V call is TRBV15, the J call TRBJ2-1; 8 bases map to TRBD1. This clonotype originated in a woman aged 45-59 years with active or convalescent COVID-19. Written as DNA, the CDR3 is TGTGCCACCAGCAGAGAGAGGACAGGGAAGATGGGTGAGCAGTTCTTC. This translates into CATSRERTGKMGEQFF.